These 20 T cell receptor beta chains were all obtained from the same sample, sequenced in a study of cytomegalovirus exposure and HLA in healthy donors. Primers included in the PCR were 60 Vbeta and 13 Jbeta primers. The method was immunoSEQ multiplex PCR; TCRdb's version includes in-frame clones alone and lacks a portion of them. Found here are over 30,000 clones, 86% of them singletons; the top ten hold about 10%. Sequences were obtained from PBMCs. These receptors all stem from a woman in her thirties or forties in good health and CMV-seropositive.

The J gene is TRBJ1-1, the V gene TRBV15, with a possible D match to TRBD1 (5 bases). Per germline, CDR1 LNHNV and CDR2 YYDKDF (reference sequence). This CDR3 comprises 16 residues. The V gene lost 0 bases and the J gene lost 0 bases, with 11 bases spanning the gap. CDR3 sequence reads: CATSRDGGSLNTEAFF. CDR3 DNA sequence: TGTGCCACCAGCAGAGATGGGGGGAGCCTGAACACTGAAGCTTTCTTT.

This clone was picked up a small number of times. This rearrangement joins TRBV5-4 to TRBJ1-2; possible D gene TRBD1, 6 bases. Germline V gives CDR1 SGHNT, CDR2 YYREEE (reference sequence). Trimming stripped 6 bases from V and 1 base from J, with 16 bases between. The CDR3 length is 15 residues. CDR3 sequence: CASKTSGTRNYGYTF. CDR3 DNA sequence: TGTGCCAGCAAAACCTCAGGGACACGTAACTATGGCTACACCTTC.

The gene calls are TRBV2 and TRBJ1-2; D possibly corresponds to TRBD1 (5 bases). The V and J ends lost 7 bases and 3 bases respectively, with 15 bases between them. The CDR3 contains 14 residues. Germline assignment: CDR1 SNHLY and CDR2 FYNNEI. CDR3 loop: CASIADNVDYGYTF. The CDR3 DNA is TGTGCCAGCATTGCGGACAACGTCGACTATGGCTACACCTTC. Together with reference TRBV2 and TRBJ1-2, the CDR3 gives the full variable domain: EPEVTQTPSHQVTQMGQEVILRCVPISNHLYFYWYRQILGQKVEFLVSFYNNEISEKSEIFDDQFSVERPDGSNFTLKIRSTKLEDSAMYFCASIADNVDYGYTFGSGTRLTVV.

The chain has TRBV4-2 and TRBJ2-3; 9 bases line up with TRBD2. Germline-derived CDR1 and CDR2 are LGHNA and YNFKEQ. After removal of 0 bases from V and 4 bases from J, the junction contained 8 bases not matched to a gene. The CDR3 loop spans 17 amino acids. CDR3: CASSQDPLAGPPDTQYF. For the CDR3, the DNA is TGTGCCAGCAGCCAAGATCCACTAGCGGGCCCCCCAGATACGCAGTATTTT.

V and J are TRBV28 and TRBJ1-5; D perhaps matches TRBD1 (5 bases). V gave up 8 bases and J gave up 0 bases, with 17 bases separating them. The CDR3 is 16 residues long. The germline V gene encodes CDR1 MDHEN and CDR2 SYDVKM. CDR3 amino acids: CASHRGPPYSNQPQHF. The CDR3 DNA reads TGTGCCAGCCATAGGGGTCCCCCCTATAGCAATCAGCCCCAGCATTTT.

The J gene is TRBJ2-7, the V gene TRBV18, with D maybe TRBD1 (5 bases). V lost 0 bases, J lost 3 bases, and 12 bases lay in between. The CDR3 spans 15 residues. Germline lookup yields CDR1 KGHSH and CDR2 LQKENI. CDR3 in DNA: TGTGCCAGCTCACCACCGTCCCAGGGCGGCTACGAGCAGTACTTC. It codes for CASSPPSQGGYEQYF.

The gene calls are TRBV10-3 and TRBJ1-1, with D possibly being TRBD1 (6 bases). Trimming pared 2 bases from V and 1 base from J, leaving 8 bases between. In germline, CDR1 is ENHRY, CDR2 SYGVKD. The CDR3 has 14 residues. In DNA form, the CDR3 reads TGTGCCATCAGTGAGACCAGGGGGAACACTGAAGCTTTCTTT. It encodes CAISETRGNTEAFF.

The chain employs TRBV27 and TRBJ1-1; the D gene is possibly TRBD1 (5 bases). This CDR3 is built from 16 residues. V was pared by 5 bases and J by 1 base, with 17 bases between. Germline CDR1 reads MNHEY; CDR2 reads SMNVEV (reference sequence). CDR3 residues: CASSLRGGRQNTEAFF. CDR3 nucleotides: TGTGCCAGCAGTCTTCGGGGGGGTCGACAGAACACTGAAGCTTTCTTT.

The V and J genes are TRBV5-6 and TRBJ2-2, with D perhaps matching TRBD2 (6 bases). CDR1 is SGHDT and CDR2 is YYEEEE in the germline V gene. V lost 6 bases, J lost 5 bases, and 14 bases lay in between. The CDR3 sequence is 14 residues long. Written as DNA, the CDR3 is TGTGCCAGCACCCTGTGGGGGGTAACCGGGGAGCTGTTTTTT. It encodes CASTLWGVTGELFF.

This clone was seen a handful of times. The rearrangement links TRBV6-4 to TRBJ1-6; maybe TRBD1 (5 bases). Germline CDR1 is MRHNA and CDR2 is SNTAGT. V lost 4 bases to trimming and J lost 9 bases, with 16 bases between them. The CDR3 has 15 residues. The CDR3 spells CASSVGGGDGSPLHF. The CDR3 bases are TGTGCCAGCAGTGTCGGGGGGGGAGATGGTTCACCCCTCCACTTT.

Only a few counts were recorded for this clone. V gene TRBV4-3 combines with J gene TRBJ2-3; D not resolved. CDR1 LGHNA and CDR2 YSLEER come from the germline V gene. The CDR3 totals 15 residues. Between the trimmed V and J ends, which lost 1 base and 2 bases, there was a span of 10 bases. CDR3 nucleotide sequence: TGCGCCAGCAGCCAAGGAAATCGCGCCACAGATACGCAGTATTTT. This codes for CASSQGNRATDTQYF.

The rearrangement joins TRBV19 to TRBJ2-3, with 11 bases aligning to TRBD2. The V and J ends lost 5 bases and 5 bases, in that order; junction bases with no gene match: 9. CDR3 length: 16 amino acids. The germline gives CDR1 LNHDA, CDR2 SQIVND (reference sequence). The CDR3 DNA reads TGTGCCAGTAGTTATGCTAGCGGGGGGACAAGAGATACGCAGTATTTT. Its translation: CASSYASGGTRDTQYF.

The chain combines TRBV5-5 with TRBJ2-2; TRBD1 matches at 7 bases. CDR1 is SGHKS and CDR2 is YYEKEE in the germline V gene (reference sequence). J was trimmed by 4 bases and V by 1 base; bases with no gene match: 7. This CDR3 has 16 residues. DNA of the CDR3: TGTGCCAGCAGCTTGTGGCAGGGGGTTCTCACCGGGGAGCTGTTTTTT. This translates into CASSLWQGVLTGELFF.

V gene TRBV21-1 combines with J gene TRBJ2-7; the table assigns TRBD1, which was not confirmed against the DNA. TRBV21-1 is recorded as a pseudogene. The CDR3 extends over 17 amino acids. The CDR3 here is CASSKEAFRDSPYEQYF. CDR3 coding DNA: TGTGCCAGCAGCAAAGAGGCATTCCGGGACAGTCCCTACGAGCAGTACTTC.

This chain uses TRBV6-5 with TRBJ2-7, with 7 bases that match TRBD1. Germline V CDR1 and CDR2: MNHEY, SVGAGI. CDR3 length: 14 amino acids. V dropped 2 bases and J dropped 7; count of bases not matched to a gene: 8. CDR3 sequence (DNA): TGTGCCAGCAGTTACCGGGACAGCCTATGGGAGCAGTACTTC. It translates to CASSYRDSLWEQYF.

The J gene is TRBJ2-1, the V gene TRBV30; D unclear. V lost 1 base and J 2 bases, leaving 6 bases between the germline ends. The CDR3 has 13 residues. From germline, CDR1 is GTSNPN and CDR2 SVGIG (reference sequence). CDR3: CAWSAVAYNEQFF. The CDR3 DNA is TGTGCCTGGAGTGCGGTGGCCTACAATGAGCAGTTCTTC.

V is TRBV19 and J is TRBJ1-2; 9 bases line up with TRBD1. J lost 8 bases, V lost 1 base, and 8 bases had no gene match. Germline CDR1 is LNHDA and CDR2 is SQIVND (reference sequence). This CDR3 is built from 15 residues. The CDR3 loop is CASSIGNRGRRGYTF. The CDR3 bases are TGTGCCAGTAGTATAGGGAACAGGGGGCGTCGGGGCTACACCTTC. Based on the CDR3 plus reference TRBV19 and TRBJ1-2, the full variable domain is DGGITQSPKYLFRKEGQNVTLSCEQNLNHDAMYWYRQDPGQGLRLIYYSQIVNDFQKGDIAEGYSVSREKKESFPLTVTSAQKNPTAFYLCASSIGNRGRRGYTFGSGTRLTVV.

CDR3 amino acids: CASSYSGQGDSPLHF. In nucleotides, the CDR3 is TGTGCCAGCAGTTACTCGGGACAGGGGGATTCACCCCTCCACTTT. The chain joins TRBV6-6 to TRBJ1-6, with TRBD1 matching over 11 bases. The CDR3 totals 15 residues. V gave up 0 bases and J gave up 8 bases; unmatched junction bases: 0. Germline CDR1 and CDR2: MNHNY and SVGAGI (reference sequence).

The chain has TRBV6-5 and TRBJ2-2, with 10 bases fitting TRBD2. Germline-derived CDR1 and CDR2 are MNHEY and SVGAGI. V lost 6 bases, J lost 5 bases, and 6 bases stayed unmatched. The CDR3 runs 15 residues. CDR3 in amino acids: CASRITSGETGELFF. For the CDR3, the DNA is TGTGCCAGCAGAATCACTAGCGGGGAAACCGGGGAGCTGTTTTTT.

This clone was observed a handful of times. This chain joins TRBV14 and TRBJ2-7; 11 bases line up with TRBD1. The CDR3 length is 16 residues. The germline gives CDR1 SGHDN, CDR2 FVKESK. J was trimmed by 4 bases and V by 4 bases; bases with no gene match: 9. The CDR3 reads CASSLRPGTGGYEQYF. The CDR3 DNA reads as TGTGCCAGCAGCCTACGCCCCGGGACAGGGGGATACGAGCAGTACTTC.